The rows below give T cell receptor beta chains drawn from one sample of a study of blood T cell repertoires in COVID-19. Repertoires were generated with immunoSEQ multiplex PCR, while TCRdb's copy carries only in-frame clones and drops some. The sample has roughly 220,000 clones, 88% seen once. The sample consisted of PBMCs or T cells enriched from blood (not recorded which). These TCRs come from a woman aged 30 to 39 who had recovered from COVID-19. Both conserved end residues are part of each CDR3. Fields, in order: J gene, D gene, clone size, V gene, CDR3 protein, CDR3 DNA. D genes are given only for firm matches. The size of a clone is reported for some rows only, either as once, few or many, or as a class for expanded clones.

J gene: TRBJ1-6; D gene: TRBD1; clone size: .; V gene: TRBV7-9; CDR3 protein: CASSLRDRGNSPLHF; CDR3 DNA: TGTGCCAGCAGCTTGAGGGACAGGGGTAATTCACCCCTCCACTTT
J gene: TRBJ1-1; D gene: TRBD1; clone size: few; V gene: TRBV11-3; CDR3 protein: CASSLSQGDTEAFF; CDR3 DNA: TGTGCCAGCAGCTTATCGCAGGGGGATACTGAAGCTTTCTTT
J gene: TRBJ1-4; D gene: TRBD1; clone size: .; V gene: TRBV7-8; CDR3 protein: CASSPGETGWLDEKLFF; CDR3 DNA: TGTGCCAGCAGCCCAGGGGAGACAGGGTGGTTGGATGAAAAACTGTTTTTT
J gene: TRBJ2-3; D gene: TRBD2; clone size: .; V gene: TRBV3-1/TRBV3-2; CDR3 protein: CASSQAGLITDTQYF; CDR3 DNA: TGTGCCAGCAGCCAAGCGGGACTAATCACAGATACGCAGTATTTT
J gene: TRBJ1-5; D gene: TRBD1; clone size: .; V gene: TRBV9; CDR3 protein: CASSETGTAEGPQHF; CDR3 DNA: TGTGCCAGCAGCGAAACCGGGACAGCCGAAGGGCCCCAGCATTTT
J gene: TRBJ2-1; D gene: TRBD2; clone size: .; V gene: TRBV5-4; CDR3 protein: CASSSPGLAREQFF; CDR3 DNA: TGTGCCAGCAGCTCCCCGGGACTAGCGAGAGAACAGTTCTTC
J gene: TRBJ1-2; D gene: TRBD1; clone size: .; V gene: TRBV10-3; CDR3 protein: CAISDPGQVGDYGYTF; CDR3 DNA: TGTGCCATCAGTGATCCCGGACAGGTTGGTGACTATGGCTACACCTTC
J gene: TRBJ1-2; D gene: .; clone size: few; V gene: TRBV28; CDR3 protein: CASSTGADNYGYTF; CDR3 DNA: TGTGCCAGCAGCACAGGTGCTGATAACTATGGCTACACCTTC
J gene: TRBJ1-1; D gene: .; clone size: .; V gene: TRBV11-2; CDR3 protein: CASSFTDGGYTEAFF; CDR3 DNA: TGTGCCAGCAGCTTTACCGATGGAGGGTACACTGAAGCTTTCTTT
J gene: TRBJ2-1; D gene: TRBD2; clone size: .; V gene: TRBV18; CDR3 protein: CASSPTSGGPSAYNEQFF; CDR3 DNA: TGTGCCAGCTCACCAACTAGCGGGGGCCCCTCGGCGTACAATGAGCAGTTCTTC
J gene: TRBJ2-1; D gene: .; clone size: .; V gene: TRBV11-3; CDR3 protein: CASSYGMGTSYNEQFF; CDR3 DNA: TGTGCCAGCAGCTACGGGATGGGTACTTCCTACAATGAGCAGTTCTTC
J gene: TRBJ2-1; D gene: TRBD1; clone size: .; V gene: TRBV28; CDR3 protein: CASSSRQGAYNEQFF; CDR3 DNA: TGTGCCAGCAGTTCCCGACAGGGGGCCTACAATGAGCAGTTCTTC
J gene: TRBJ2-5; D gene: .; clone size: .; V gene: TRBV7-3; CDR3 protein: CASSFQAGVQETQYF; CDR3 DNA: TGTGCCAGCAGCTTCCAGGCGGGCGTCCAAGAGACCCAGTACTTC
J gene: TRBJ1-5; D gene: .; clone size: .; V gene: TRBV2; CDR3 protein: CASRDRFTNQPQHF; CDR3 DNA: TGTGCCAGCAGAGACAGGTTCACCAATCAGCCCCAGCATTTT
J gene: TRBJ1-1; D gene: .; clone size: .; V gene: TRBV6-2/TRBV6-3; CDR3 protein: CASSGPGFATEAFF; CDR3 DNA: TGTGCCAGCAGCGGTCCGGGGTTTGCTACTGAAGCTTTCTTT
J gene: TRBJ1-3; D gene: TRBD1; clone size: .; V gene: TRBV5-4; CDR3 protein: CASSLEGGTVLSGNTIYF; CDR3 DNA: TGTGCCAGCAGCTTGGAGGGCGGGACAGTCCTCTCTGGAAACACCATATATTTT
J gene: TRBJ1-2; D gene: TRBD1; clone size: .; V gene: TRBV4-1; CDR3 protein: CASSQDWDRVYGYTF; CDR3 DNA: TGCGCCAGCAGCCAAGATTGGGACAGGGTCTATGGCTACACCTTC